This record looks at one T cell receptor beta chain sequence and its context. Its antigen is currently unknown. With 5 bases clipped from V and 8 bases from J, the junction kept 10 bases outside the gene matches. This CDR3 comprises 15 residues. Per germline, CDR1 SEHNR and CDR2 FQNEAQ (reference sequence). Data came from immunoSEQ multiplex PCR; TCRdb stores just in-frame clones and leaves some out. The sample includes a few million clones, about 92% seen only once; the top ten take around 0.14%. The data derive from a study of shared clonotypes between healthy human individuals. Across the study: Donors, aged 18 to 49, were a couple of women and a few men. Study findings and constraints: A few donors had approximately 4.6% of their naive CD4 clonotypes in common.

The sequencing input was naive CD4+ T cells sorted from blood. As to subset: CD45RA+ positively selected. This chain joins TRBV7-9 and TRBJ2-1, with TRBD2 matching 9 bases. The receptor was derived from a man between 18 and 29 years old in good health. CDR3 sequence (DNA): TGTGCCAGCAGCCACGACCGCGGGAGGGTTTATGAGCAGTTCTTC. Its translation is CASSHDRGRVYEQFF.